The 28 T cell receptor beta chains below all came from one sample that was sequenced in a study of T cell repertoires in cytomegalovirus infection. From the reads, TCRdb called clonotypes with MiXCR, one entry per CDR3 protein. This table holds around 440,000 distinct CDR3 sequences, roughly 12% found once. The sample comprised PBMCs. Receptors were obtained from a human donor in good health (CMV status not recorded). Some clones in this sample may be carry-over from other donors' samples.

This clonotype showed up many times. CDR3 protein: CASSRPTRGSTDTQYF. As DNA, the CDR3 is TGTGCCAGCAGCCGACCAACCCGGGGGAGCACAGATACGCAGTATTTT. The chain is built from TRBV5-4 and TRBJ2-3; TRBD2 is a possible D gene (6 bases). Germline V gene lookup returns CDR1 SGHNT and CDR2 YYREEE (reference sequence). The CDR3 length is 16 residues. Trimming shortened V by 4 bases and J by 0 bases, and 15 bases separated the two germline ends.

This clonotype was counted many times. The chain uses TRBV6-6 and TRBJ1-5; D is uncertain. Trimming cost V 2 bases and J 1 base, with 9 bases left between them. CDR1 and CDR2 (germline): MNHNY, SVGAGI (reference sequence). This CDR3 has 15 residues. The CDR3 sequence: CASSYEGGSNQPQHF. In nucleotides, the CDR3 is TGTGCCAGCAGTTACGAGGGTGGGAGCAATCAGCCCCAGCATTTT.

This clonotype showed up many times. The V call is TRBV20-1, the J call TRBJ2-2; TRBD2 agrees at 13 bases. The V and J ends lost 1 base and 1 base, in that order; junction bases with no gene match: 6. The CDR3 covers 18 residues. Germline V lookup: CDR1 DFQATT, CDR2 SNEGSKA (reference sequence). The CDR3 sequence: CSARGTSGRAWNTGELFF. DNA of the CDR3: TGCAGTGCTAGAGGCACTAGCGGGAGGGCCTGGAACACCGGGGAGCTGTTTTTT.

This clonotype has at least ten counts. The chain uses TRBV5-6 and TRBJ2-1; 9 bases agree with TRBD2. The CDR3 length is 15 residues. Germline CDR1 and CDR2: SGHDT and YYEEEE. V trimming: 4 bases; J trimming: 9 bases; junction bases outside the gene matches: 11. The DNA of the CDR3 is TGTGCCAGCAGCCAGGGACTAGCTCAGCGGGGTGAGCAGTTCTTC. It yields the protein CASSQGLAQRGEQFF.

V gene TRBV18 combines with J gene TRBJ1-5; weak D call: TRBD1 (5 bases). Germline CDR1 reads KGHSH; CDR2 reads LQKENI. The V end lost 10 bases, the J end lost 4 bases, and 14 bases lay between the germline ends. The CDR3 covers 13 residues. CDR3 coding DNA: TGTGCCACCCGCGAGTCAGGGAATCAGCCCCAGCATTTT. Translated, it gives CATRESGNQPQHF.

This clonotype was detected many times. The CDR3 protein is CASSLRSFGGAFF. The DNA of the CDR3 is TGTGCCAGCAGCTTACGTTCTTTTGGGGGGGCTTTCTTT. The chain couples TRBV7-8 to TRBJ1-1, with D tentatively TRBD1 (5 bases). Germline CDR1 is SGHVS and CDR2 is FQNEAQ. The V and J ends lost 2 bases and 11 bases respectively, with 15 bases between them. The CDR3 is 13 amino acids.

The gene calls are TRBV20-1 and TRBJ2-3; D ambiguous. This CDR3 contains 16 residues. The V end was cut by 0 bases, the J end by 4 bases, with 17 bases between. Looked up from germline, CDR1 is DFQATT and CDR2 is SNEGSKA (reference sequence). The CDR3 DNA reads TGCAGTGCTAGAGACCTTAGACCGCTGAACCCAGATACGCAGTATTTT. This sequence encodes CSARDLRPLNPDTQYF.

The rearrangement joins TRBV5-4 to TRBJ1-6; possible D gene TRBD1, 5 bases. The CDR3 has 16 amino acids. Germline V CDR1 and CDR2: SGHNT, YYREEE (reference sequence). V lost 2 bases and J lost 6, with 15 bases in between. The CDR3 bases are TGTGCCAGCAGCTTTGGGGCGAGCGTTATTAATTCACCCCTCCACTTT. Its translation: CASSFGASVINSPLHF.

As concerns this clonotype: One base away lies a much larger clone, so this may be a sequencing read error. V is TRBV20-1 and J is TRBJ1-2, with 9 bases lining up with TRBD1. This CDR3 contains 13 residues. Looked up from germline, CDR1 is DFQATT and CDR2 is SNEGSKA (reference sequence). The CDR3 sequence: CGAPSRDRDGYTF. The CDR3 DNA sequence: TGCGGTGCCCCTTCCCGGGACAGGGACGGCTACACCTTC.

In this sample, this clonotype turned up many times. The chain has TRBV7-3 and TRBJ2-1; 9 nucleotides match TRBD2. This CDR3 comprises 16 residues. Germline values: CDR1 SGHTA, CDR2 FQGTGA. The trim removed 2 bases at V and 7 bases at J, leaving 9 bases unmatched. CDR3: CASSLGSAGGSNEQFF. CDR3 bases: TGTGCCAGCAGCTTAGGGTCGGCGGGGGGGAGTAATGAGCAGTTCTTC.

The gene calls are TRBV6-6 and TRBJ1-5, with D tentatively TRBD1 (6 bases). Between the trimmed V and J ends, which lost 6 bases and 5 bases, there was a span of 11 bases. Germline lookup yields CDR1 MNHNY and CDR2 SVGAGI (reference sequence). The CDR3 is 13 amino acids. CDR3 region: CASRYRQDQPQHF. The CDR3 DNA follows: TGTGCCAGCAGGTATAGACAGGATCAGCCCCAGCATTTT.

This clonotype was counted ten times or more. In DNA, the CDR3 is TGCGCCAGCAGCTCCGATAGCGGCTACACCTTC. It yields the protein CASSSDSGYTF. The J gene is TRBJ1-2, the V gene TRBV5-1; D call uncertain. The CDR3 totals 11 residues. V lost 3 bases and J lost 8, with 8 bases in between. Per the germline V gene, CDR1 is SGHRS and CDR2 is YFSETQ.

This clonotype was counted at least ten times. The CDR3 loop is CASSLGGIYNEQFF. Here the CDR3 DNA reads TGTGCCAGCAGTCTGGGAGGGATTTACAATGAGCAGTTCTTC. The genes are TRBV28 and TRBJ2-1; 7 bases are shared with TRBD2. The germline gives CDR1 MDHEN, CDR2 SYDVKM. The length of the CDR3 is 14 residues. V shed 5 bases and J 4 bases; nucleotides not matched to a gene: 5.

This clonotype was seen only a few times. The chain combines TRBV4-2 with TRBJ2-2, with 11 bases lining up with TRBD2. CDR3 size: 17 residues. The ends lost 0 bases at V and 9 bases at J; junction bases unmatched: 9. CDR1 is LGHNA, CDR2 YNFKEQ, per germline. The CDR3 here is CASSQDPNGLAGRELFF. The CDR3 region has the DNA TGTGCCAGCAGCCAAGATCCCAATGGACTAGCGGGCCGGGAGCTGTTTTTT.

The chain couples TRBV5-4 to TRBJ2-7; unclear D gene. V lost 4 bases to trimming and J lost 1 base, with 12 bases between them. Germline CDR1 reads SGHNT; CDR2 reads YYREEE (reference sequence). The CDR3 loop spans 14 amino acids. CDR3 nucleotides: TGTGCCAGCAGCGAGAAAGACGGTTCCTACGAGCAGTACTTC. Its translation is CASSEKDGSYEQYF.

This clonotype was picked up many times. V gene TRBV20-1 combines with J gene TRBJ1-1; 8 positions match TRBD1. The CDR3 length is 16 residues. Germline V CDR1 and CDR2: DFQATT, SNEGSKA (reference sequence). V gave up 0 bases and J gave up 2 bases; unmatched junction bases: 8. The CDR3 coding sequence is TGCAGTGCTAGAGATGCCGGGACAGGCCTTAACACTGAAGCTTTCTTT. It yields the protein CSARDAGTGLNTEAFF.

This clonotype occurred many times. The chain recombines TRBV4-2 with TRBJ2-5, with TRBD2 matching over 12 bases. CDR1 and CDR2 from the germline V gene are LGHNA and YNFKEQ. The CDR3 contains 17 residues. The J segment lost 4 bases and the V segment lost 4 bases, leaving 10 bases of the junction unmatched. CDR3 residues: CASSPVTSGSGGETQYF. The CDR3 nucleotides read TGTGCCAGCAGCCCAGTGACTAGCGGGAGTGGAGGAGAGACCCAGTACTTC.

Note on this clonotype: A much larger clone differs from this one at a single base, so this may be a read error. The V call is TRBV5-1, the J call TRBJ2-7, with a possible D match to TRBD2 (5 bases). CDR3 length: 13 amino acids. Germline V gene lookup returns CDR1 SGHRS and CDR2 YFSETQ. CDR3 bases: TGCGCCAGCAGCTTGGGGAGTCGGGGTGGTGAGAACTTC. This sequence encodes CASSLGSRGGENF.

The rearrangement uses TRBV20-1 and TRBJ2-5; D is unresolved. V was trimmed by 3 bases and J by 0 bases, leaving 14 bases between them. The V gene's germline CDR1 is DFQATT and CDR2 SNEGSKA (reference sequence). The CDR3 has 15 amino acids. The CDR3 sequence is CSASPQSWYQETQYF. The CDR3 DNA is TGCAGTGCTAGCCCACAATCCTGGTACCAAGAGACCCAGTACTTC.

This clonotype showed up many times. This chain links TRBV29-1 with TRBJ1-1; tentative D call: TRBD1 (5 bases). V gave up 4 bases and J gave up 0 bases, with 9 bases separating them. CDR1 and CDR2 (germline): SQVTM, ANQGSEA. This CDR3 has 13 residues. The DNA of the CDR3 is TGCAGCGTTGTGAGACAGATGAACACTGAAGCTTTCTTT. Encoded protein: CSVVRQMNTEAFF. Full variable domain (missing parts from reference TRBV29-1 and TRBJ1-1): SAVISQKPSRDICQRGTSLTIQCQVDSQVTMMFWYRQQPGQSLTLIATANQGSEATYESGFVIDKFPISRPNLTFSTLTVSNMSPEDSSIYLCSVVRQMNTEAFFGQGTRLTVV.

A note on this clonotype: A much larger clone differs from this one at a single base, so this may be a read error. V is TRBV2 and J is TRBJ2-1; 9 nucleotides match TRBD1. The V gene end was trimmed by 2 bases and the J gene end by 8 bases; junction bases not matched to a gene: 13. The CDR3 runs to 17 residues. CDR1 and CDR2 from the germline V gene are SNHLY and FYNNEI. The CDR3 sequence is CASSENPYRGRNDEQFF. The CDR3 nucleotides are TGTGCCAGCAGTGAAAACCCGTACAGGGGGCGCAATGATGAGCAGTTCTTC.

The sample holds many counts of this clonotype. The CDR3 reads CSARAPPGLVPTDTQYF. DNA of the CDR3: TGCAGTGCTAGAGCCCCCCCGGGACTAGTCCCCACAGATACGCAGTATTTT. This chain links TRBV20-1 with TRBJ2-3, with 8 positions matching TRBD2. From germline, CDR1 is DFQATT and CDR2 SNEGSKA (reference sequence). With V trimmed by 1 base and J by 2 bases, 11 bases remained unmatched. The CDR3 consists of 17 residues.

The genes are TRBV6-1 and TRBJ2-7; D assignment may be TRBD1 or TRBD2 (5 bases each). This CDR3 is 13 amino acids long. Trimming left V 4 bases short and J 2 bases short, with 9 bases between. Germline lookup yields CDR1 MNHNS and CDR2 SASEGT. The CDR3, as DNA: TGTGCCAGCAGTGGTCTGGGACCCTACGAGCAGTACTTC. Translation gives CASSGLGPYEQYF.

Many counts were recorded for this clonotype. The rearrangement uses TRBV2 and TRBJ2-3, with unresolved D. V gave up 11 bases and J gave up 2 bases, with 17 bases separating them. CDR3 length: 14 amino acids. Germline V CDR1 and CDR2: SNHLY, FYNNEI. The CDR3 region is CARKVSAFTDTQYF. CDR3 sequence (DNA): TGTGCCCGCAAAGTCTCGGCCTTCACAGATACGCAGTATTTT.

The sample holds many counts of this clonotype. The V call is TRBV28, the J call TRBJ2-5; a possible D gene is TRBD1 (6 bases). V was pared by 3 bases and J by 4 bases, with 18 bases between. Germline assignment: CDR1 MDHEN and CDR2 SYDVKM. CDR3 length equals 16 residues. The CDR3 nucleotides read TGTGCCAGCAGTTTGAGGAAGGACTCCAGGGGAGAGACCCAGTACTTC. As protein: CASSLRKDSRGETQYF.

Worth noting for this clonotype: This could be a read error, since a much larger clone is one nucleotide away. V and J are TRBV10-3 and TRBJ2-2; 7 bases are shared with TRBD1. Germline CDR1 and CDR2: ENHRY and SYGVKD. There are 16 residues in the CDR3. CDR3 sequence: CAISEATGIGTGELIF. The CDR3 DNA follows: TGTGCCATCAGTGAGGCGACAGGGATCGGCACCGGGGAGCTGATTTTT.

Many counts were recorded for this clonotype. The chain uses TRBV7-9 and TRBJ2-1; 7 bases map to TRBD2. The CDR3 runs to 14 residues. CDR1 is SEHNR, CDR2 FQNEAQ, per germline (reference sequence). The J segment lost 10 bases and the V segment lost 1 base, leaving 7 bases of the junction unmatched. CDR3 in amino acids: CASSLGEGPPEQFF. DNA for the CDR3: TGTGCCAGCAGCTTAGGGGAGGGCCCTCCCGAGCAGTTCTTC.

Ten or more counts support this clonotype. This chain connects TRBV29-1 to TRBJ1-1, with D possibly TRBD1 on 6 matching bases. The ends were cut back, 7 bases at V and 5 bases at J, with 11 bases in the middle. This CDR3 region has 11 residues. CDR1 is SQVTM and CDR2 is ANQGSEA in the germline V gene. CDR3 sequence: CSAGQTTEAFF. As DNA, the CDR3 is TGCAGCGCCGGACAGACTACTGAAGCTTTCTTT.